The present T cell receptor beta chain was sequenced within a study of blood T cells in healthy people across ages. Then a second PCR, running roughly 7 to 11 cycles, was carried out with a sample-barcoded 5' primer and a J-beta primer mix. Each cDNA molecule received a tag from a template-switch adaptor that had 12 random nucleotides. A single record per CDR3 protein comes from TCRdb applying MiXCR to the 5' RACE reads. The sample lists under 2,000,000 distinct CDR3 sequences, roughly 52% seen once, with roughly 2% in the top ten. CDR3 length: 12 amino acids. Per germline, CDR1 SGHAT and CDR2 FQNNGV. V was pared by 5 bases and J by 7 bases, with 10 bases between. There are a few counts of this clonotype. Its antigen is unidentified. Study-level points and caveats: Per million T cells, TCR beta diversity dropped about linearly as age rose. More naive CD4+ cells and higher diversity were found in long-lived than in aged donors.

Sequenced: blood. The V and J genes are TRBV11-2 and TRBJ2-3; no definite D call. The sequence derives from a woman between 40 and 50 years old in good health. The CDR3 sequence: CASSETRNTQYF. CDR3 DNA sequence: TGTGCCAGCAGCGAGACAAGGAATACGCAGTATTTT. Full variable domain (rest looked up from reference TRBV11-2 and TRBJ2-3): EAGVAQSPRYKIIEKRQSVAFWCNPISGHATLYWYQQILGQGPKLLIQFQNNGVVDDSQLPKDRFSAERLKGVDSTLKIQPAKLEDSAVYLCASSETRNTQYFGPGTRLTVL.